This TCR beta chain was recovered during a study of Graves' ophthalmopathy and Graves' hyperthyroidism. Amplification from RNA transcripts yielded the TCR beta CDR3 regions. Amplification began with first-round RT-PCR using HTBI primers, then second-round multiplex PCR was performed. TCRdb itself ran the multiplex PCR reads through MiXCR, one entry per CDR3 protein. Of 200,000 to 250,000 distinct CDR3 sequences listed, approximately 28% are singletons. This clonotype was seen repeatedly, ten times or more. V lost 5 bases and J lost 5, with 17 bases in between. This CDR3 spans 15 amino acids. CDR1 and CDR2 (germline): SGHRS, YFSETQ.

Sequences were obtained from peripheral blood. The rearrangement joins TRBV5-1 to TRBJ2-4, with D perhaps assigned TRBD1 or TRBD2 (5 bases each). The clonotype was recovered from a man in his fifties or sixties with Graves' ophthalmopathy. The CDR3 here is CASRAAGTAQNIQYF. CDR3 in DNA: TGCGCCAGCAGAGCCGCTGGGACCGCCCAAAACATTCAGTACTTC.